This TCR beta chain was retrieved from a study of T cells in Graves' hyperthyroidism and ophthalmopathy. Study at large: Peripheral blood was collected at initial diagnosis, before any treatment.

Amplified TCR beta CDR3 regions came from RNA transcripts. The HTBI set primed first-round TCR CDR3 RT-PCR. TCRdb used MiXCR to reprocess the multiplex PCR reads, holding one entry per CDR3 protein. The sample carries some 210,000 distinct CDR3 sequences, 17% recorded once. Stable Graves' hyperthyroidism meant no ophthalmopathy progression within 18 months. This clonotype occurred many times. Its target is unknown. The CDR3 has 13 residues. Looked up from germline, CDR1 is MNHEY and CDR2 is SVGEGT. V was trimmed by 2 bases and J by 8 bases, leaving 9 bases between them. Study findings and constraints: In the analysis, a 13 V-J model separated ophthalmopathy from stable hyperthyroidism. In validation, the model predicted ophthalmopathy. These predictions came a median 6.5 months before onset.

This TCR came from a man in his fifties with Graves' hyperthyroidism. The chain has TRBV6-2 or TRBV6-3 and TRBJ1-4; D not resolved. The sample was blood. The CDR3 DNA follows: TGTGCCAGCAGTTACCGACCCGGGGAAAAACTGTTTTTT. As protein: CASSYRPGEKLFF.